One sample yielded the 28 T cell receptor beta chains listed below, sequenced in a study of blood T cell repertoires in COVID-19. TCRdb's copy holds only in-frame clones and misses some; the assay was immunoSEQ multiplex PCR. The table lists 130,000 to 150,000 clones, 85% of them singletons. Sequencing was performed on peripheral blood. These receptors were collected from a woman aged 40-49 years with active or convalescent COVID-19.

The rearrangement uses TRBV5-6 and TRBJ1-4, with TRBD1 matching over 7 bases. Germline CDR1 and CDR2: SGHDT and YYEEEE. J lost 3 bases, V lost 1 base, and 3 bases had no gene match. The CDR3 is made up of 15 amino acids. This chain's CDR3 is CASSLLGQANEKLFF. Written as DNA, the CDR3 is TGTGCCAGCAGCTTGCTCGGACAGGCTAATGAAAAACTGTTTTTT.

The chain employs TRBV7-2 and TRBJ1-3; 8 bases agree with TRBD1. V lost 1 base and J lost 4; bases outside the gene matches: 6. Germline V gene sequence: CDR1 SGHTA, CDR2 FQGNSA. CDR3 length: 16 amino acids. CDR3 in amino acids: CASSLVSRGRGNTIYF. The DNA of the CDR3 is TGTGCCAGCAGCTTAGTAAGCAGGGGGCGAGGAAACACCATATATTTT.

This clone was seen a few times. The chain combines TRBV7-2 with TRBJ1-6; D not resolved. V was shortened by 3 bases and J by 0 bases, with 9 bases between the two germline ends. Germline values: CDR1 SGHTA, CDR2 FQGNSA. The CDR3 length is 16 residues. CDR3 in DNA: TGTGCCAGCAGCTTGCGTTTAAGCTCCTATAATTCACCCCTCCACTTT. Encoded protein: CASSLRLSSYNSPLHF.

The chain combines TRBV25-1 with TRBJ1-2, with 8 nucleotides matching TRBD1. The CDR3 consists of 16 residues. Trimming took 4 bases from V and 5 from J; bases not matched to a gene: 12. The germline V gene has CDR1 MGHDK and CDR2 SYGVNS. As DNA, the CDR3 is TGTGCCAGCAGTGGGGGGACAGGAAAACCTTTATATGGCTACACCTTC. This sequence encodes CASSGGTGKPLYGYTF.

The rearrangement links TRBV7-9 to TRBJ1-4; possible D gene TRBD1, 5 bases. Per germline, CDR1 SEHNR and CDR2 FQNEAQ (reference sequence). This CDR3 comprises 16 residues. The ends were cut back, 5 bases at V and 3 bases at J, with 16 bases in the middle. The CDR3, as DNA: TGTGCCAGCAGCCCCAGGGTCCTAGGACCTAATGAAAAACTGTTTTTT. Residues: CASSPRVLGPNEKLFF. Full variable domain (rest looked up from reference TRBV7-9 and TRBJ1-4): DTGVSQNPRHKITKRGQNVTFRCDPISEHNRLYWYRQTLGQGPEFLTYFQNEAQLEKSRLLSDRFSAERPKGSFSTLEIQRTEQGDSAMYLCASSPRVLGPNEKLFFGSGTQLSVL.

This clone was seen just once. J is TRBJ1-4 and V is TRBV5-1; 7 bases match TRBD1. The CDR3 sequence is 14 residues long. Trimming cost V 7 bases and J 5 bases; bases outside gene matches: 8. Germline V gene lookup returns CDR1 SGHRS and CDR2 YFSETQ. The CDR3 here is CASGKGGPNEKLFF. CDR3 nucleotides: TGCGCCAGCGGAAAAGGGGGCCCCAATGAAAAACTGTTTTTT.

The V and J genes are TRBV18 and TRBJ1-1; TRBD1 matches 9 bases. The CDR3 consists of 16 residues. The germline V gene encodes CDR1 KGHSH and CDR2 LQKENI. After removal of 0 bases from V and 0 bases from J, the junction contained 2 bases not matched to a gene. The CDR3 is CASSPPNRGLNTEAFF. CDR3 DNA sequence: TGTGCCAGCTCACCACCCAACAGGGGGCTGAACACTGAAGCTTTCTTT.

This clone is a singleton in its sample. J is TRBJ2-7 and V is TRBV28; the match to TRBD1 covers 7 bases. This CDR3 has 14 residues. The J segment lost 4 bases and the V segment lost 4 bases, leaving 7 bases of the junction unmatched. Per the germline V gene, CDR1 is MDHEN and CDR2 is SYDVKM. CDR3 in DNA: TGTGCCAGCAGTTCCGGGACAGTCCCATACGAGCAGTACTTC. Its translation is CASSSGTVPYEQYF.

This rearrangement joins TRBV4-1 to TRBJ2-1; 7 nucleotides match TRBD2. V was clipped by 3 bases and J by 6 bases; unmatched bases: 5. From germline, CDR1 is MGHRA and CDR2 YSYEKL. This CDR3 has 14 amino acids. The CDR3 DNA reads TGCGCCAGCAGCCACCGTGGGGAGGGCAATGAGCAGTTCTTC. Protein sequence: CASSHRGEGNEQFF.

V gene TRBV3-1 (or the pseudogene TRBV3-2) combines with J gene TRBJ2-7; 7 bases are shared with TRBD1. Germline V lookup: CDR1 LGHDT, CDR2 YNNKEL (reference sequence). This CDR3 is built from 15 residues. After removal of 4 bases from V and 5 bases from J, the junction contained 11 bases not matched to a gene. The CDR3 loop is CASSLSVDRSNEQYF. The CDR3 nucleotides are TGTGCCAGCAGCCTGTCTGTGGACAGGTCTAACGAGCAGTACTTC.

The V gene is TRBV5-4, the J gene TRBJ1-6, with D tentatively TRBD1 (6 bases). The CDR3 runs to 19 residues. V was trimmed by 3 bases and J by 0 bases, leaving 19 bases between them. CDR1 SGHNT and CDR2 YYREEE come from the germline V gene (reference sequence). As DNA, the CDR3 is TGTGCCAGCAGCTGGCCCACAGGGTTGGCCGGCTCCTATAATTCACCCCTCCACTTT. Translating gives CASSWPTGLAGSYNSPLHF.

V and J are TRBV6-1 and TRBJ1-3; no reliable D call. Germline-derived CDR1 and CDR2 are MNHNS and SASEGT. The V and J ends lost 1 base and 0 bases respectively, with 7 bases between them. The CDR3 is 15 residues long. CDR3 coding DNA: TGTGCCAGCAGTGAAGGGGCGAGCTCTGGAAACACCATATATTTT. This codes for CASSEGASSGNTIYF.

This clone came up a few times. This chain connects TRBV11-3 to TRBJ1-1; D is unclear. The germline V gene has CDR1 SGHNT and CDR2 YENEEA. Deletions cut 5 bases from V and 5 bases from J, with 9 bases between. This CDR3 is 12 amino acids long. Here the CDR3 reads CASSRGGTEAFF. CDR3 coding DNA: TGTGCCAGCAGCCGGGGTGGAACTGAAGCTTTCTTT.

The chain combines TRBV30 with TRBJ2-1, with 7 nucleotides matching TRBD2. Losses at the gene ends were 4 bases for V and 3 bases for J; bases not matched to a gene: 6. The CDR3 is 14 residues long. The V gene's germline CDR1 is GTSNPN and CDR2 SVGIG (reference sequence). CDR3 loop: CAWNWGTNYNEQFF. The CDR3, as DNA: TGTGCCTGGAATTGGGGGACTAACTACAATGAGCAGTTCTTC.

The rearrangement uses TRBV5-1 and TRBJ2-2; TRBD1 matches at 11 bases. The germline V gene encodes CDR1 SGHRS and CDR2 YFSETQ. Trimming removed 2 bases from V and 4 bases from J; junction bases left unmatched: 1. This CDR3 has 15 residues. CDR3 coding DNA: TGCGCCAGCAGCTTCGGGACAGGGGGCACCGGGGAGCTGTTTTTT. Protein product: CASSFGTGGTGELFF.

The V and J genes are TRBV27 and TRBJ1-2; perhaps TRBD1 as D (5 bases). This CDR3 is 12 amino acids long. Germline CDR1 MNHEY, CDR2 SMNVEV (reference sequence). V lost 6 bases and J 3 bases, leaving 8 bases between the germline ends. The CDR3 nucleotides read TGTGCCAGCAGCGACAGTTACTATGGCTACACCTTC. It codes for CASSDSYYGYTF.

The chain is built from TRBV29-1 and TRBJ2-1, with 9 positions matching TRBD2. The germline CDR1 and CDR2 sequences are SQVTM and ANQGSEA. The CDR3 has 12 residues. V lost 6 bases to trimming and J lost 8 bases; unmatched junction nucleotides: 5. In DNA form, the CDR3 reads TGCAGCGTCCGTAGCGGGAGCTATGAGCAGTTCTTC. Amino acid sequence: CSVRSGSYEQFF.

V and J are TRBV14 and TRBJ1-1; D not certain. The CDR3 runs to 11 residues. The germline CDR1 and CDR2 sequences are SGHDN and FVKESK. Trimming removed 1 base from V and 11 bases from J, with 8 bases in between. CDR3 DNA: TGTGCCAGCAGCCAAGGAGTTTGGGCTTTCTTT. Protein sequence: CASSQGVWAFF.

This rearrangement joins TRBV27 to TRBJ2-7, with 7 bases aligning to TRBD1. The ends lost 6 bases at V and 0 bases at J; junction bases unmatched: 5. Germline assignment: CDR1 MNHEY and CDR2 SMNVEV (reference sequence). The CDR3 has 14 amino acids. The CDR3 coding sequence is TGTGCCAGCAGGCTGACAGGGAGCTCCTACGAGCAGTACTTC. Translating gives CASRLTGSSYEQYF.

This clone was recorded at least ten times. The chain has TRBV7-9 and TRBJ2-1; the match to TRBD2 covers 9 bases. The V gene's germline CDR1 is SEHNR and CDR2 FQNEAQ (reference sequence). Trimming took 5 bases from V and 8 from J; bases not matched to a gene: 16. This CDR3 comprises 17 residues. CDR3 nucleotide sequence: TGTGCCAGCAGCCCGTATGGAGGCGGGGGGGATTGGGATGAGCAGTTCTTC. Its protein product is CASSPYGGGGDWDEQFF.

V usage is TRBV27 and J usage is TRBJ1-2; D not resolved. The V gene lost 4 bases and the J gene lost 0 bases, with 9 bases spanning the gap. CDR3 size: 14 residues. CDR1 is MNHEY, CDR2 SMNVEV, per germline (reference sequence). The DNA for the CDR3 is TGTGCCAGCAGTTCCGCAGATACTAACTATGGCTACACCTTC. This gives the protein CASSSADTNYGYTF.

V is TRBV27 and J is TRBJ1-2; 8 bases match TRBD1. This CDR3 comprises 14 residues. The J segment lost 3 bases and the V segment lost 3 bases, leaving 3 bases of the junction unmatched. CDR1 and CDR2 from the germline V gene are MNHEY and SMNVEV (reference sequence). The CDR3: CASSFTTGDYGYTF. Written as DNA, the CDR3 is TGTGCCAGCAGTTTTACGACAGGGGACTATGGCTACACCTTC.

The CDR3 is CASSPLSRGCYTF. CDR3 coding DNA: TGTGCCAGCAGCCCCCTCTCTCGTGGCTGCTACACCTTC. This rearrangement joins TRBV11-3 to TRBJ1-2; D ambiguous. The germline gives CDR1 SGHNT, CDR2 YENEEA. This CDR3 is built from 13 residues. The germline V and J ends were trimmed by 5 bases and 9 bases, with 16 bases remaining between them.

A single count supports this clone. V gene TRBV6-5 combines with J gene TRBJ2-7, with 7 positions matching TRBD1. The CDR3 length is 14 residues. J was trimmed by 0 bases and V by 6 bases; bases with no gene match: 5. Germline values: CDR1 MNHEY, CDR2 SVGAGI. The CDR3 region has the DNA TGTGCCAGCAGGGGGACAGCGAGCTCCTACGAGCAGTACTTC. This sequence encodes CASRGTASSYEQYF.

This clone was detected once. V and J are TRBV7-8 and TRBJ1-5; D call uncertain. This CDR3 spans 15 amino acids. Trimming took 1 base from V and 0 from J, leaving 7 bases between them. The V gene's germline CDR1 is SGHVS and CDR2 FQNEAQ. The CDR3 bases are TGTGCCAGCAGCTTAGGAGACATTAGCAATCAGCCCCAGCATTTT. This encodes CASSLGDISNQPQHF.

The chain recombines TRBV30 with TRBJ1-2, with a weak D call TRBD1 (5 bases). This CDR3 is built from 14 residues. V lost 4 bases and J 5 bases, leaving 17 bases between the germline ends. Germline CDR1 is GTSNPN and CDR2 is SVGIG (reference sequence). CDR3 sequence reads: CAWNAGGGRYGYTF. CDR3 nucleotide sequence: TGTGCCTGGAACGCCGGTGGGGGGAGGTATGGCTACACCTTC.

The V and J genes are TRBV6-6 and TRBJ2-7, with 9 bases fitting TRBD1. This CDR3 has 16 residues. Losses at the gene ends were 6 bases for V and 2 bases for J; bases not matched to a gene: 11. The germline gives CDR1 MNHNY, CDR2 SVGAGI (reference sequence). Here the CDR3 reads CASRHEPGQGPYEQYF. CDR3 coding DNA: TGTGCCAGCAGACACGAACCGGGACAGGGCCCCTACGAGCAGTACTTC.

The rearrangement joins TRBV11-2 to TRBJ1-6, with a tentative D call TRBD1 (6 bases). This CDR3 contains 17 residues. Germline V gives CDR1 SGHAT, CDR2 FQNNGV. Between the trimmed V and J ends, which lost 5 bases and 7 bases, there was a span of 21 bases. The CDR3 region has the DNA TGTGCCAGCAGCCCAGAGACCGGGACAAGGGCAAATTCACCCCTCCACTTT. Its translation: CASSPETGTRANSPLHF.